This T cell receptor beta chain was documented in a study of blood T cell repertoires in COVID-19. In the study overall: Donors in the United States, Italy and Spain gave samples during acute or convalescent COVID-19. PBMCs, B-cell-depleted T cells, or T cells provided the cDNA or gDNA that made up the material.

Original data processing: How many nucleated cells were present was estimated from reference gene primer amplification. TCRdb keeps only in-frame clones here, not all; method: immunoSEQ multiplex PCR. From that table come the V and J calls and clone size; the DNA was used to work out D and trimming. The table includes approximately 110,000 clones, 65% to 80% detected once. The length of the CDR3 is 17 residues. Losses at the gene ends were 3 bases for V and 1 base for J; bases not matched to a gene: 10. CDR1 is SGHRS, CDR2 YFSETQ, per germline. This clone turned up a few times. The specimen sequenced was peripheral blood. V usage is TRBV5-1 and J usage is TRBJ1-2, with 9 bases that match TRBD1. The receptor was derived from a human donor with acute or convalescent COVID-19. The donor label of this sample is uncertain. Written as DNA, the CDR3 is TGCGCCAGCAGCTCGTCCCGGGACAGGGAGCGTAACTATGGCTACACCTTC. Translated, it gives CASSSSRDRERNYGYTF.